A single sample gave rise to the 8 T cell receptor beta chains below, sequenced in a study of neurological immune-mediated disorders. One entry per CDR3 protein results from TCRdb running MiXCR on the 5' RACE reads. This sample has roughly 24,000 distinct CDR3 sequences; about 13% occur once, and the top ten carry around 13%. Sequences were obtained from PBMCs. The receptors were gathered from a woman aged 60-75 years with HTLV-1-associated myelopathy (HAM/TSP).

This clonotype was counted many times. This chain links TRBV10-1 with TRBJ1-1; D ambiguous. The CDR3 spans 13 residues. V was shortened by 4 bases and J by 1 base, with 7 bases between the two germline ends. The germline gives CDR1 WNHNN, CDR2 SYGVQD (reference sequence). CDR3: CASSADPNTEAFF. In DNA form, the CDR3 reads TGCGCCAGCAGTGCAGACCCGAACACTGAAGCTTTCTTT.

There are many counts of this clonotype. The chain links TRBV24-1 to TRBJ2-5, with a tentative D call TRBD2 (6 bases). From germline, CDR1 is KGHDR and CDR2 SFDVKD. This CDR3 contains 13 residues. Trimming took 4 bases from V and 5 from J, leaving 10 bases between them. CDR3 nucleotide sequence: TGTGCCACCAGTGACTGGGGGGTGGAGACCCAGTACTTC. It specifies CATSDWGVETQYF.

This clonotype was seen repeatedly, ten times or more. The chain couples TRBV29-1 to TRBJ1-2; weak D call: TRBD1 (6 bases). Germline V gene data show CDR1 as SQVTM and CDR2 as ANQGSEA. With 6 bases removed from V and 7 bases from J, the gap between germline ends came to 15 bases. The CDR3 runs to 12 residues. In DNA, the CDR3 is TGCAGCGTGACGACAGGACTGGGTGGCTACACCTTC. Its translation is CSVTTGLGGYTF.

This clonotype was picked up many times. The rearrangement joins TRBV3-1 to TRBJ1-2; possible D gene TRBD1, 6 bases. Per germline, CDR1 LGHDT and CDR2 YNNKEL (reference sequence). The CDR3 has 18 amino acids. With 0 bases removed from V and 6 bases from J, the gap between germline ends came to 23 bases. The CDR3 DNA is TGTGCCAGCAGCCAAGAGGTTAACAGGGCCCCGCCCTCACATGGCTACACCTTC. It yields the protein CASSQEVNRAPPSHGYTF.

V and J are TRBV19 and TRBJ2-7; a weak D match, TRBD1 (5 bases). V lost 5 bases and J 4 bases, leaving 12 bases between the germline ends. The CDR3 runs 13 residues. Germline-derived CDR1 and CDR2 are LNHDA and SQIVND (reference sequence). The CDR3 here is CASSFQTEYEQYF. The CDR3 bases are TGTGCCAGTAGTTTCCAGACAGAGTACGAGCAGTACTTC.

This clonotype occurred many times. The chain combines TRBV7-2 with TRBJ1-2; D is perhaps TRBD1 (5 bases). Trimming removed 0 bases from V and 4 bases from J, with 6 bases in between. Per the germline V gene, CDR1 is SGHTA and CDR2 is FQGNSA. The CDR3 contains 13 residues. This chain's CDR3 is CASSLAGTYGYTF. The DNA for the CDR3 is TGTGCCAGCAGCTTAGCAGGGACCTATGGCTACACCTTC.

Points on this clonotype: This may arise from a read error, as a much more abundant clone is one base away. The chain carries TRBV20-1 and TRBJ1-1, with D unclear. V was pared by 7 bases and J by 0 bases, with 15 bases between. This CDR3 comprises 14 residues. Germline V gene sequence: CDR1 DFQATT, CDR2 SNEGSKA (reference sequence). In nucleotides, the CDR3 is TGCAGTGTTTTGGACGTTGCGCTGAACACTGAAGCTTTCTTT. It translates to CSVLDVALNTEAFF.

At least ten counts were recorded for this clonotype. This sequence joins TRBV5-1 and TRBJ2-2; 8 bases line up with TRBD1. Germline CDR1 SGHRS, CDR2 YFSETQ. The V gene end was trimmed by 5 bases and the J gene end by 4 bases; junction bases not matched to a gene: 7. This CDR3 has 15 amino acids. The chain's CDR3 is CASRPGTGSTGELFF. CDR3 bases: TGCGCCAGCAGGCCCGGGACAGGCTCCACCGGGGAGCTGTTTTTT.